Below are 32 T cell receptor beta chains sequenced from a single sample in a study of cytomegalovirus exposure and HLA in healthy donors. Amplification used 60 Vbeta primers and 13 Jbeta primers. Sequenced by immunoSEQ multiplex PCR; TCRdb stores in-frame clones only, minus some. The data contain 130,000 to 150,000 clones, about four fifths of them singletons. Sequenced: PBMCs. The receptors were sampled from a male donor in good health and CMV-seronegative.

This clone was recorded once. The chain employs TRBV30 and TRBJ1-2; tentatively, D is TRBD1 (6 bases). The V gene's germline CDR1 is GTSNPN and CDR2 SVGIG (reference sequence). The ends were cut back, 4 bases at V and 5 bases at J, with 17 bases in the middle. The CDR3 loop spans 14 amino acids. The CDR3 sequence: CAWNFGGEGYGYTF. The CDR3 nucleotides read TGTGCCTGGAATTTTGGGGGCGAAGGGTATGGCTACACCTTC.

The chain carries TRBV5-5 and TRBJ1-6; 9 bases fit TRBD1. The germline gives CDR1 SGHKS, CDR2 YYEKEE (reference sequence). V shed 6 bases, J shed 10 bases, and the junction held 8 bases outside the gene matches. CDR3 length: 14 amino acids. The CDR3 is CASTTGTGRSPLHF. The CDR3 DNA reads TGTGCCAGCACCACCGGGACAGGGAGATCACCCCTCCACTTT.

This clone was detected only a few times. This rearrangement joins TRBV27 to TRBJ1-1, with TRBD1 as a possible D gene (6 bases). The length of the CDR3 is 14 residues. Trimming removed 1 base at V and 4 bases at J, with 10 bases between. Germline CDR1 reads MNHEY; CDR2 reads SMNVEV (reference sequence). In nucleotides, the CDR3 is TGTGCCAGCAGTTTATTGGGGGCCGGCACTGAAGCTTTCTTT. Translation gives CASSLLGAGTEAFF.

Concerning this clone itself: At one end, the junction sequence differs from germline, possibly due to a read error. The chain employs TRBV29-1 and TRBJ1-2; TRBD1 agrees at 8 bases. Germline CDR1 reads SQVTM; CDR2 reads ANQGSEA. This CDR3 has 15 residues. The CDR3 reads CRVVNPTGDPYGYTF. The CDR3 nucleotides read TGCCGCGTTGTAAATCCGACAGGGGACCCCTATGGCTACACCTTC.

The CDR3, as DNA: TGCAGCGTCGGTTCCCTTCAGGGATCAGCCACCGGGGAGCTGTTTTTT. This gives the protein CSVGSLQGSATGELFF. The chain is built from TRBV29-1 and TRBJ2-2, with D perhaps matching TRBD1 (5 bases). The germline V gene has CDR1 SQVTM and CDR2 ANQGSEA. This CDR3 has 16 amino acids. With 6 bases removed from V and 4 bases from J, the gap between germline ends came to 21 bases.

This chain links TRBV6-6 with TRBJ1-5; weak D call: TRBD1 (6 bases). Trimming cost V 6 bases and J 5 bases, with 20 bases left between them. Germline V gene lookup returns CDR1 MNHNY and CDR2 SVGAGI (reference sequence). The CDR3 contains 16 residues. DNA of the CDR3: TGTGCCAGCAGGCCACCGACGGGGGGCACCCATCAGCCCCAGCATTTT. Encoded protein: CASRPPTGGTHQPQHF.

J is TRBJ1-2 and V is TRBV7-9; 11 bases are a match to TRBD1. This CDR3 has 18 amino acids. Looked up from germline, CDR1 is SEHNR and CDR2 is FQNEAQ (reference sequence). Trimming took 5 bases from V and 3 from J; bases not matched to a gene: 14. This CDR3 reads CASSRGIGTGGLHYGYTF. The CDR3 coding sequence is TGTGCCAGCAGCCGAGGTATCGGGACAGGGGGTTTGCACTATGGCTACACCTTC.

The V and J genes are TRBV6-5 and TRBJ2-7; D perhaps matches TRBD2 (6 bases). The V gene lost 0 bases and the J gene lost 4 bases, with 16 bases spanning the gap. The CDR3 contains 16 residues. In germline, CDR1 is MNHEY, CDR2 SVGAGI. CDR3 amino acids: CASSYSVPSGDYEQYF. CDR3 in DNA: TGTGCCAGCAGTTACTCTGTCCCGTCGGGGGATTACGAGCAGTACTTC.

About this clone itself: One junction end does not reproduce the germline sequence, and a read error may be involved. The CDR3 DNA reads TGTTCCAGCAGCCAAGGGACAGGGGGGGAGACCCAGTACTTC. Translation: CSSSQGTGGETQYF. V is TRBV7-9 and J is TRBJ2-5, with 11 bases matching TRBD1. The CDR3 consists of 14 residues. Germline CDR1 is SEHNR and CDR2 is FQNEAQ (reference sequence).

This chain links TRBV27 with TRBJ2-7, with D perhaps matching TRBD1 (6 bases). The V end lost 7 bases, the J end lost 5 bases, and 30 bases lay between the germline ends. Germline lookup yields CDR1 MNHEY and CDR2 SMNVEV (reference sequence). This CDR3 region has 18 residues. The chain's CDR3 is CASNPFPVSGQGTHEQYF. In DNA form, the CDR3 reads TGTGCCAGCAATCCCTTCCCCGTTTCTGGGCAGGGGACCCACGAGCAGTACTTC.

Only a few counts were recorded for this clone. This rearrangement joins TRBV4-2 to TRBJ1-3; the match to TRBD1 covers 8 bases. V lost 1 base, J lost 0 bases, and 11 bases stayed unmatched. Germline V gene sequence: CDR1 LGHNA, CDR2 YNFKEQ. This CDR3 has 19 amino acids. The CDR3 loop is CASSQGTLGQGSSGNTIYF. The CDR3 nucleotides are TGTGCCAGCAGCCAAGGCACCCTTGGACAGGGATCCTCTGGAAACACCATATATTTT.

This clone was seen more than once but under ten times. V is TRBV29-1 and J is TRBJ2-1; D might be TRBD2 (5 bases). The CDR3 totals 14 residues. V was trimmed by 1 base and J by 4 bases, leaving 11 bases between them. Germline V gene lookup returns CDR1 SQVTM and CDR2 ANQGSEA. The CDR3 bases are TGCAGCGTTGAAGCCCCCGGGGATTACAATGAGCAGTTCTTC. This sequence encodes CSVEAPGDYNEQFF.

V usage is TRBV19 and J usage is TRBJ1-1, with 8 positions matching TRBD1. Germline loops: CDR1 LNHDA, CDR2 SQIVND (reference sequence). J was trimmed by 3 bases and V by 7 bases; bases with no gene match: 4. CDR3 size: 13 residues. The chain's CDR3 is CASTTGGHTEAFF. In nucleotides, the CDR3 is TGTGCCAGTACAACAGGGGGGCACACTGAAGCTTTCTTT.

The V gene is TRBV18, the J gene TRBJ1-2; a possible D gene is TRBD1 (5 bases). Deletions cut 7 bases from V and 3 bases from J, with 9 bases between. Germline CDR1 and CDR2: KGHSH and LQKENI. The CDR3 has 12 amino acids. In nucleotides, the CDR3 is TGTGCCAGCTTGGGGCTCGACTATGGCTACACCTTC. Translated: CASLGLDYGYTF. The full variable domain, with the rest looked up from reference TRBV18 and TRBJ1-2, is NAGVMQNPRHLVRRRGQEARLRCSPMKGHSHVYWYRQLPEEGLKFMVYLQKENIIDESGMPKERFSAEFPKEGPSILRIQQVVRGDSAAYFCASLGLDYGYTFGSGTRLTVV.

The chain recombines TRBV7-6 with TRBJ2-7; 9 bases are a match to TRBD2. The CDR3 has 16 amino acids. V shed 1 base and J 0 bases; nucleotides not matched to a gene: 4. Germline V gene sequence: CDR1 SGHVS, CDR2 FNYEAQ. The DNA for the CDR3 is TGTGCCAGCAGCTTAGAGAGCGGGGGGTCCTCCTACGAGCAGTACTTC. This codes for CASSLESGGSSYEQYF.

The gene calls are TRBV30 and TRBJ2-7; 14 nucleotides line up with TRBD2. The CDR3 has 19 amino acids. Germline CDR1 reads GTSNPN; CDR2 reads SVGIG (reference sequence). With V trimmed by 2 bases and J by 6 bases, 18 bases remained unmatched. CDR3 DNA: TGTGCCTGGAGTATCCTACTACTCGGACTAGCGGGAGGTTCGGGCGAGCAGTACTTC. It specifies CAWSILLLGLAGGSGEQYF.

V gene TRBV19 combines with J gene TRBJ2-7; 11 bases line up with TRBD2. The CDR3 is 16 amino acids. Trimming removed 6 bases from V and 0 bases from J; junction bases left unmatched: 7. CDR1 is LNHDA and CDR2 is SQIVND in the germline V gene (reference sequence). In DNA, the CDR3 is TGTGCCAGTAGCGGGGTCGGGACTAGCGGCTCCTACGAGCAGTACTTC. It specifies CASSGVGTSGSYEQYF.

This clone was observed once. The chain employs TRBV9 and TRBJ2-1, with unresolved D. CDR1 and CDR2 (germline): SGDLS, YYNGEE. The V end was cut by 4 bases, the J end by 7 bases, with 18 bases between. CDR3 length equals 15 residues. The CDR3 nucleotides read TGTGCCAGCAGCCAGACCCTGCGGTCGAATAATGAGCAGTTCTTC. Translation: CASSQTLRSNNEQFF.

The chain has TRBV5-1 and TRBJ1-1; D remains unclear. Germline V gives CDR1 SGHRS, CDR2 YFSETQ. CDR3 length equals 15 residues. V was cut by 0 bases and J by 3 bases, with 12 bases left in between. The CDR3 is CASSLEGQDYTEAFF. CDR3 nucleotide sequence: TGCGCCAGCAGCTTGGAAGGCCAGGACTACACTGAAGCTTTCTTT.

This clone has more than one count but fewer than ten. This chain joins TRBV11-2 and TRBJ2-5; 10 bases match TRBD2. Germline lookup yields CDR1 SGHAT and CDR2 FQNNGV. The CDR3 has 16 residues. J was trimmed by 5 bases and V by 1 base; bases with no gene match: 7. As DNA, the CDR3 is TGTGCCAGCAGCTTAGGCGCTAGCGGGAGCATGGAGACCCAGTACTTC. Translated: CASSLGASGSMETQYF. The full variable domain, its missing parts supplied by reference TRBV11-2 and TRBJ2-5, is EAGVAQSPRYKIIEKRQSVAFWCNPISGHATLYWYQQILGQGPKLLIQFQNNGVVDDSQLPKDRFSAERLKGVDSTLKIQPAKLEDSAVYLCASSLGASGSMETQYFGPGTRLLVL.

This clone was seen more than once but under ten times. The chain is built from TRBV27 and TRBJ1-5; D uncertain. The germline V gene encodes CDR1 MNHEY and CDR2 SMNVEV (reference sequence). V lost 3 bases and J 0 bases, leaving 9 bases between the germline ends. The CDR3 totals 15 residues. The CDR3 sequence: CASSLIENSNQPQHF. The CDR3 bases are TGTGCCAGCAGTTTGATAGAAAATAGCAATCAGCCCCAGCATTTT.

There are a few counts of this clone. The V gene is TRBV2, the J gene TRBJ1-1; 8 positions match TRBD1. Trimming took 7 bases from V and 1 from J; bases not matched to a gene: 5. The CDR3 length is 14 residues. The V gene's germline CDR1 is SNHLY and CDR2 FYNNEI. CDR3 sequence: CASKVGQANTEAFF. The DNA of the CDR3 is TGTGCCAGCAAAGTGGGACAGGCGAACACTGAAGCTTTCTTT. Based on the CDR3 plus reference TRBV2 and TRBJ1-1, the full variable domain is EPEVTQTPSHQVTQMGQEVILRCVPISNHLYFYWYRQILGQKVEFLVSFYNNEISEKSEIFDDQFSVERPDGSNFTLKIRSTKLEDSAMYFCASKVGQANTEAFFGQGTRLTVV.

In its sample, this clone was seen a few times. This sequence joins TRBV29-1 and TRBJ1-1, with 7 positions matching TRBD1. CDR1 and CDR2 (germline): SQVTM, ANQGSEA. This CDR3 comprises 11 residues. With 6 bases clipped from V and 6 bases from J, the junction kept 4 bases outside the gene matches. The CDR3: CSVSRGAEAFF. CDR3 coding DNA: TGCAGCGTAAGCAGGGGGGCTGAAGCTTTCTTT.

This clone was seen a single time. This chain connects TRBV27 to TRBJ1-5, with a possible D match to TRBD1 (6 bases). This CDR3 contains 15 residues. Between the trimmed V and J ends, which lost 5 bases and 6 bases, there was a span of 17 bases. Germline V gives CDR1 MNHEY, CDR2 SMNVEV (reference sequence). CDR3 in DNA: TGTGCCAGCAGTCCCAACAGGGAGATTGGTCAGCCCCAGCATTTT. Translation: CASSPNREIGQPQHF.

The rearrangement uses TRBV27 and TRBJ1-2; no definite D call. Looked up from germline, CDR1 is MNHEY and CDR2 is SMNVEV (reference sequence). The length of the CDR3 is 15 residues. The ends were cut back, 5 bases at V and 5 bases at J, with 18 bases in the middle. DNA for the CDR3: TGTGCCAGCAGTAGGACTTCAACCCCTACTTATGGCTACACCTTC. Protein product: CASSRTSTPTYGYTF.

The chain links TRBV18 to TRBJ2-3; TRBD2 might be the D (5 bases). The CDR3 totals 17 residues. Trimming stripped 2 bases from V and 2 bases from J, with 17 bases between. Germline V CDR1 and CDR2: KGHSH, LQKENI. Here the CDR3 reads CASSPLHSALLTDTQYF. The CDR3 bases are TGTGCCAGCTCACCATTACATAGCGCCTTGCTCACAGATACGCAGTATTTT.

V and J are TRBV5-1 and TRBJ2-7; D might be TRBD1 (6 bases). The CDR3 spans 13 residues. Germline CDR1 is SGHRS and CDR2 is YFSETQ. V was clipped by 0 bases and J by 6 bases, with 10 bases between them. In DNA, the CDR3 is TGCGCCAGCAGCTTGGACAGGGCAGGCGAGCAGTACTTC. It codes for CASSLDRAGEQYF.

This chain joins TRBV5-5 and TRBJ1-1, with 7 bases identical to TRBD1. Germline values: CDR1 SGHKS, CDR2 YYEKEE (reference sequence). The V gene end was trimmed by 2 bases and the J gene end by 1 base; junction bases not matched to a gene: 11. This CDR3 is built from 17 residues. CDR3 residues: CASSLLFEGAKNTEAFF. The CDR3 bases are TGTGCCAGCAGCTTACTCTTCGAGGGGGCTAAGAACACTGAAGCTTTCTTT.

This chain joins TRBV6-5 and TRBJ1-3; D remains ambiguous. Per the germline V gene, CDR1 is MNHEY and CDR2 is SVGAGI. Trimming stripped 7 bases from V and 1 base from J, with 11 bases between. The CDR3 contains 14 residues. The DNA of the CDR3 is TGTGCCAGCACACTGGGAGCTTCTGGAAACACCATATATTTT. Its translation is CASTLGASGNTIYF.

This clone was observed a handful of times. This chain uses TRBV6-1 with TRBJ1-4; a possible D gene is TRBD1 (5 bases). Germline CDR1 is MNHNS and CDR2 is SASEGT. This CDR3 spans 15 amino acids. Trimming removed 2 bases at V and 6 bases at J, with 13 bases between. The CDR3 sequence: CASSEQDSSHEKLFF. The CDR3 coding sequence is TGTGCCAGCAGTGAACAAGACAGCTCACATGAAAAACTGTTTTTT.

V and J are TRBV12-5 and TRBJ2-7; TRBD1 matches at 9 bases. Germline V gene lookup returns CDR1 LGHNT and CDR2 FRNRAP. The CDR3 extends over 15 amino acids. Losses at the gene ends were 5 bases for V and 0 bases for J; bases not matched to a gene: 5. CDR3 protein: CASGTNRGHSYEQYF. The CDR3 nucleotides are TGTGCTAGTGGTACCAACAGGGGGCACTCCTACGAGCAGTACTTC.

This chain links TRBV9 with TRBJ2-3, with 8 bases that match TRBD2. Per germline, CDR1 SGDLS and CDR2 YYNGEE. This CDR3 contains 16 residues. V was clipped by 0 bases and J by 4 bases; unmatched bases: 7. This CDR3 reads CASSVDGAAGADTQYF. Here the CDR3 DNA reads TGTGCCAGCAGCGTAGATGGGGCAGCGGGGGCAGATACGCAGTATTTT.